The 5 T cell receptor beta chains presented below share a single source sample, sequenced in a study of blood T cell repertoires in COVID-19 (dated by TCRdb to the early 2020s). The library was generated by the immunoSEQ multiplex PCR assay. TCRdb's version of the immuneACCESS table is confined to in-frame rearrangements and falls short of the full clone set. An unresolved V gene accounts for under half of the shortfall where checked; the remainder is of unknown origin. In this sample the table shows approximately 350,000 clones, less than 90% of which occur a single time. About 7% of the sample belongs to the ten largest clones. Source material: peripheral blood. Every receptor here comes from a woman aged 55-75 years with COVID-19, enrolled during active disease.

The chain couples TRBV19 to TRBJ1-2; unclear D gene. V lost 1 base to trimming and J lost 4 bases, with 16 bases between them. CDR1 LNHDA and CDR2 SQIVND come from the germline V gene (reference sequence). This CDR3 has 16 residues. The chain's CDR3 is CASSIGSATKSYGYTF. DNA of the CDR3: TGTGCCAGTAGTATAGGGTCTGCAACTAAATCCTATGGCTACACCTTC.

About this clone: At the DNA level, this CDR3 is encoded by other sequences in the same sample as well. The V gene is TRBV9, the J gene TRBJ2-5; D might be TRBD1 (6 bases). The CDR3 runs 13 residues. CDR1 is SGDLS, CDR2 YYNGEE, per germline. Trimming pared 3 bases from V and 2 bases from J, leaving 8 bases between. In DNA, the CDR3 is TGTGCCAGCAGCGCTGGACAGCAAGAGACCCAGTACTTC. It codes for CASSAGQQETQYF.

The chain carries TRBV19 and TRBJ1-2; 9 bases agree with TRBD1. This CDR3 region has 16 residues. Unmatched junction bases numbered 9, after V lost 6 bases and J lost 1 base. Germline V gene sequence: CDR1 LNHDA, CDR2 SQIVND (reference sequence). In nucleotides, the CDR3 is TGTGCCAGTAGCGGGACAGGGCCTGATTTTAACTATGGCTACACCTTC. It translates to CASSGTGPDFNYGYTF.

V is TRBV5-4 and J is TRBJ1-2; 8 bases line up with TRBD1. From germline, CDR1 is SGHNT and CDR2 YYREEE (reference sequence). Germline trimming cut 7 bases from V and 4 bases from J; bases unmatched to any gene: 15. The CDR3 covers 16 residues. As DNA, the CDR3 is TGTGCCAGCTTAACTCAGGGGGCGCGTAGACTCTATGGCTACACCTTC. It translates to CASLTQGARRLYGYTF. Using reference TRBV5-4 and TRBJ1-2 for the parts outside the CDR3, the full variable domain is ETGVTQSPTHLIKTRGQQVTLRCSSQSGHNTVSWYQQALGQGPQFIFQYYREEENGRGNFPPRFSGLQFPNYSSELNVNALELDDSALYLCASLTQGARRLYGYTFGSGTRLTVV.

This CDR3 reads CASSSLGGTDPEQYF. The CDR3, as DNA: TGTGCCAGCAGTTCACTGGGGGGGACCGACCCCGAGCAGTACTTC. The chain has TRBV27 and TRBJ2-7; TRBD2 matches 7 bases. The trim removed 4 bases at V and 6 bases at J, leaving 12 bases unmatched. CDR3 length equals 15 residues. The V gene's germline CDR1 is MNHEY and CDR2 SMNVEV (reference sequence).